Below are 11 T cell receptor beta chains sequenced from a single sample in a study of regulatory T cells in long-lasting Graves disease. Regarding time point: newly diagnosed GD, antithyroid drugs for less than 3 months. Construction of the TCR library relied on RNA isolated from PBMCs. Construction of the TCR beta libraries employed iRepertoire HTBI primers in conjunction with Arm-PCR of CDR3 regions. Each CDR3 protein gets one entry after TCRdb re-called the multiplex PCR reads with MiXCR. Of approximately 350,000 distinct CDR3 sequences listed, roughly 15% are singletons. The same specimen was also included in a second study, on T cells in Graves' hyperthyroidism and ophthalmopathy.

Sequencing was performed on peripheral blood mononuclear cells (PBMCs), taken at new diagnosis, from a patient treated with antithyroid drugs. The source is a young woman with Graves disease.

This clonotype appeared a few times. This rearrangement joins TRBV9 to TRBJ1-1, with no clear D. The CDR3 is made up of 12 amino acids. Germline CDR1 reads SGDLS; CDR2 reads YYNGEE. V was pared by 8 bases and J by 0 bases, with 8 bases between. CDR3 region: CASRQMNTEAFF. CDR3 sequence (DNA): TGTGCCAGTAGACAAATGAACACTGAAGCTTTCTTT.

On this clonotype: A read error may explain this, as a much larger clone is one base away. The chain employs TRBV2 and TRBJ2-2; a possible D gene is TRBD2 (6 bases). Germline CDR1 reads SNHLY; CDR2 reads FYNNEI. There are 15 residues in the CDR3. The CDR3 DNA reads TGTGCCAGCAGTTTGGGGGGAGATCTCACCGGGGAGCTGGTTTTT. Residues: CASSLGGDLTGELVF.

This clonotype was seen once. The chain carries TRBV25-1 and TRBJ2-2; a weak D match, TRBD2 (7 bases). The germline gives CDR1 MGHDK, CDR2 SYGVNS. V lost 10 bases, J lost 5 bases, and 23 bases lay in between. The CDR3 totals 16 residues. Here the CDR3 DNA reads TGTGCCACCTCATCCCGGGGGGCGCTGGGGACCGGGGAGCTGTTTTTT. Its protein is CATSSRGALGTGELFF.

This chain joins TRBV24-1 and TRBJ2-5; possible D gene TRBD1, 5 bases. The germline gives CDR1 KGHDR, CDR2 SFDVKD. V was shortened by 2 bases and J by 8 bases, with 8 bases between the two germline ends. The CDR3 covers 12 residues. CDR3 DNA sequence: TGTGCCACCAGTGATTCCAGGGAAACCCAGTACTTC. Its protein is CATSDSRETQYF.

This clonotype has just a few counts. The chain recombines TRBV5-1 with TRBJ1-1; D gene unclear. From germline, CDR1 is SGHRS and CDR2 YFSETQ. The ends were cut back, 0 bases at V and 6 bases at J, with 9 bases in the middle. This CDR3 comprises 13 residues. DNA for the CDR3: TGCGCCAGCAGCTTGGTTCCGGTTTCTGAAGCTTTCTTT. Its protein is CASSLVPVSEAFF.

CDR3 residues: CASSQTPGATEAFF. The CDR3, as DNA: TGTGCCAGCAGCCAAACCCCGGGAGCCACTGAAGCTTTCTTT. The gene calls are TRBV14 and TRBJ1-1; no clear D gene. The germline V and J ends were trimmed by 2 bases and 4 bases, with 11 bases remaining between them. This CDR3 comprises 14 residues. CDR1 is SGHDN, CDR2 FVKESK, per germline.

Many counts were recorded for this clonotype. The chain combines TRBV27 with TRBJ2-7, with unresolved D. The V gene's germline CDR1 is MNHEY and CDR2 SMNVEV (reference sequence). Trimming shortened V by 4 bases and J by 7 bases, and 11 bases separated the two germline ends. The CDR3 spans 12 residues. The chain's CDR3 is CASSSIGREQYF. The CDR3 region has the DNA TGTGCCAGCAGTTCGATTGGTCGGGAGCAGTACTTC.

This chain joins TRBV10-1 and TRBJ2-2; D perhaps matches TRBD2 (6 bases). V lost 4 bases and J 3 bases, leaving 6 bases between the germline ends. Germline V gene lookup returns CDR1 WNHNN and CDR2 SYGVQD (reference sequence). The CDR3 runs 13 residues. This CDR3 is CASSGGDTGELFF. DNA of the CDR3: TGCGCCAGCAGTGGGGGGGACACCGGGGAGCTGTTTTTT.

This clonotype was seen at least ten times. The rearrangement links TRBV20-1 to TRBJ2-7; D gene unclear. The germline V gene has CDR1 DFQATT and CDR2 SNEGSKA (reference sequence). V was clipped by 7 bases and J by 2 bases, with 15 bases between them. The CDR3 is made up of 13 amino acids. Here the CDR3 reads CSGKGGSPYEQYF. The CDR3 coding sequence is TGCAGTGGCAAGGGCGGCTCCCCCTACGAGCAGTACTTC.

Only a few counts were recorded for this clonotype. This chain uses TRBV6-1 with TRBJ2-1, with D possibly being TRBD2 (5 bases). Trimming shortened V by 6 bases and J by 7 bases, and 19 bases separated the two germline ends. This CDR3 contains 15 residues. Germline CDR1 and CDR2: MNHNS and SASEGT. The CDR3 DNA follows: TGTGCCAGCAGGGACCGGGGAGTACCTGTGAATGAGCAGTTCTTC. Translation gives CASRDRGVPVNEQFF.

This clonotype has just a few counts. The chain carries TRBV15 and TRBJ2-3, with a weak D call TRBD1 (6 bases). The CDR3 runs 13 residues. In germline, CDR1 is LNHNV, CDR2 YYDKDF (reference sequence). V was cut by 0 bases and J by 14 bases, with 15 bases left in between. The CDR3 DNA sequence: TGTGCCACCAGCAGAGATATCAGGACAGAAGTGTATTTT. Translating gives CATSRDIRTEVYF. Filled out from reference TRBV15 and TRBJ2-3, the complete variable domain reads DAMVIQNPRYQVTQFGKPVTLSCSQTLNHNVMYWYQQKSSQAPKLLFHYYDKDFNNEADTPDNFQSRRPNTSFCFLDIRSPGLGDTAMYLCATSRDIRTEVYFGPGTRLTVL.